This T cell receptor (beta chain) comes out of a study of a mutant IDH1 vaccine in newly diagnosed glioma. At the level of the study: Sex distribution of treated patients was approximately 60% male and roughly 40% female; mean age was about 41 years. Prior therapy was radiotherapy, temozolomide, or both; most received both.

Trimming took off 5 bases at V and 8 bases at J, with 19 bases between the two ends. From germline, CDR1 is MRHNA and CDR2 SNTAGT. The CDR3 spans 15 residues. Here immunoSEQ multiplex PCR was the method, and the copy in TCRdb shows in-frame clones only, minus some. This table has tens of thousands of clones, 80% to 90% appearing once. The time point was: baseline, week 1 (first vaccination visit). As for treatment: pre-vaccination baseline after standard-of-care therapy. Points on this clone: Antigen specificity is unknown.

Whole-study findings and limits: Vaccination induced immune responses in 93.3% of patients.

The receptor's source is a man aged 35 to 55 with glioma. The sample consisted of PBMCs, taken from a glioma patient treated with radiotherapy, temozolomide or both. The rearrangement joins TRBV6-4 to TRBJ2-1, with D possibly called TRBD1 or TRBD2 (6 bases each). CDR3 DNA sequence: TGTGCCAGCAGTCTACTACCCGGGGGCTGGGATGAGCAGTTCTTC. This sequence encodes CASSLLPGGWDEQFF.